Following are 25 T cell receptor beta chains from one sample sequenced in a study of T cell responses to AZD1222 COVID-19 vaccine. TCRdb's table, derived via immunoSEQ multiplex PCR, lists solely in-frame clones and lacks some. In the table there are 150,000 or so clones, just under 90% of which are singletons. The sample here was peripheral blood, taken 28 days after the second dose of the MenACWY control vaccine. Receptor source: an adult who received the MenACWY meningococcal vaccine as a control.

The chain is built from TRBV7-9 and TRBJ2-7, with D possibly called TRBD1 or TRBD2 (5 bases each). The V gene's germline CDR1 is SEHNR and CDR2 FQNEAQ (reference sequence). The ends were cut back, 8 bases at V and 5 bases at J, with 25 bases in the middle. CDR3 length: 16 amino acids. The CDR3, as DNA: TGTGCCAGCGGCCACTCATCTTCGGGGCGGCGGGACGAGCAGTACTTC. Translated, it gives CASGHSSSGRRDEQYF.

The rearrangement uses TRBV7-2 and TRBJ2-3, with D hard to call. Per the germline V gene, CDR1 is SGHTA and CDR2 is FQGNSA. V was trimmed by 4 bases and J by 0 bases, leaving 8 bases between them. The CDR3 length is 14 residues. The CDR3: CASSWTRSTDTQYF. As DNA, the CDR3 is TGTGCCAGCAGCTGGACCCGGAGCACAGATACGCAGTATTTT.

This sequence joins TRBV12-3 or TRBV12-4 and TRBJ2-1, with D possibly TRBD2 on 5 matching bases. Between the trimmed V and J ends, which lost 7 bases and 10 bases, there was a span of 11 bases. The CDR3 has 11 amino acids. The CDR3 region is CASTAGREQFF. In nucleotides, the CDR3 is TGTGCCAGCACGGCGGGCAGGGAGCAGTTCTTC.

The CDR3 protein is CASSFRDRLTQYF. For the CDR3, the DNA is TGTGCCAGCTCTTTCCGGGACCGATTGACCCAGTATTTT. V gene TRBV25-1 combines with J gene TRBJ2-3; D may match TRBD1 or TRBD2 (5 bases each). The germline V and J ends were trimmed by 8 bases and 12 bases, with 21 bases remaining between them. The germline CDR1 and CDR2 sequences are MGHDK and SYGVNS. The CDR3 length is 13 residues.

CDR3 loop: CASSFPHPYNSPLHF. The CDR3 bases are TGTGCCAGCAGTTTTCCGCACCCGTATAATTCACCCCTCCACTTT. This chain joins TRBV6-5 and TRBJ1-6; D call uncertain. The CDR3 totals 15 residues. Germline loops: CDR1 MNHEY, CDR2 SVGAGI. V was cut by 4 bases and J by 4 bases, with 11 bases left in between.

This chain connects TRBV6-5 to TRBJ1-2; 8 bases align to TRBD1. CDR3 length equals 14 residues. Trimming at V came to 6 bases and at J to 2 bases, leaving 5 bases not matched to a gene. Looked up from germline, CDR1 is MNHEY and CDR2 is SVGAGI. CDR3 coding DNA: TGTGCCAGCAGCGGCGACAGGGGAAACTATGGCTACACCTTC. This codes for CASSGDRGNYGYTF.

The chain couples TRBV4-1 to TRBJ1-1; the match to TRBD1 covers 8 bases. With V trimmed by 0 bases and J by 0 bases, 9 bases remained unmatched. The CDR3 spans 18 residues. The germline V gene encodes CDR1 MGHRA and CDR2 YSYEKL. The CDR3 sequence is CASSQDIGTGAMNTEAFF. DNA of the CDR3: TGCGCCAGCAGCCAAGACATTGGGACAGGAGCCATGAACACTGAAGCTTTCTTT.

The rearrangement joins TRBV12-5 to TRBJ2-3; D gene unclear. Germline values: CDR1 LGHNT, CDR2 FRNRAP. This CDR3 has 11 amino acids. Trimming took off 3 bases at V and 6 bases at J, with 4 bases between the two ends. CDR3 in amino acids: CASGLRDTQYF. The CDR3 nucleotides are TGTGCTAGTGGTTTACGGGATACGCAGTATTTT. Based on the CDR3 plus reference TRBV12-5 and TRBJ2-3, the full variable domain is DARVTQTPRHKVTEMGQEVTMRCQPILGHNTVFWYRQTMMQGLELLAYFRNRAPLDDSGMPKDRFSAEMPDATLATLKIQPSEPRDSAVYFCASGLRDTQYFGPGTRLTVL.

This chain connects TRBV3-1 (or the pseudogene TRBV3-2) to TRBJ1-2, with a tentative D call TRBD1 (6 bases). Germline V gene data show CDR1 as LGHDT and CDR2 as YNNKEL (reference sequence). The germline V and J ends were trimmed by 4 bases and 5 bases, with 14 bases remaining between them. This CDR3 has 14 amino acids. CDR3 sequence (DNA): TGTGCCAGCAGCCGCCGACAGGCTGATTATGGCTACACCTTC. This sequence encodes CASSRRQADYGYTF.

The chain joins TRBV11-2 to TRBJ1-1; the D gene is possibly TRBD1 (5 bases). CDR1 and CDR2 from the germline V gene are SGHAT and FQNNGV. The CDR3 length is 10 residues. Trimming took 5 bases from V and 10 from J, leaving 8 bases between them. For the CDR3, the DNA is TGTGCCAGCAGCCAAAGGGGAGCTTTCTTT. Amino acids: CASSQRGAFF.

The rearrangement joins TRBV19 to TRBJ2-7, with 9 bases matching TRBD2. This CDR3 is built from 15 residues. Germline CDR1 reads LNHDA; CDR2 reads SQIVND (reference sequence). The J segment lost 0 bases and the V segment lost 5 bases, leaving 5 bases of the junction unmatched. CDR3 loop: CASSATSGSSYEQYF. CDR3 bases: TGTGCCAGTAGTGCGACTAGCGGTAGCTCCTACGAGCAGTACTTC.

The chain employs TRBV11-3 and TRBJ2-1; D possibly corresponds to TRBD2 (6 bases). The CDR3 has 16 amino acids. Per germline, CDR1 SGHNT and CDR2 YENEEA. V was cut by 5 bases and J by 10 bases, with 24 bases left in between. CDR3 sequence reads: CASSRKLAEAQDEQFF. DNA for the CDR3: TGTGCCAGCAGCAGAAAACTAGCAGAAGCCCAAGACGAGCAGTTCTTC.

The rearrangement joins TRBV6-2 or TRBV6-3 to TRBJ1-1, with 7 bases aligning to TRBD1. CDR1 is MNHEY and CDR2 is SVGEGT in the germline V gene. The V segment lost 5 bases and the J segment 1 base; nucleotides outside the gene matches: 10. The CDR3 runs 16 residues. The CDR3 is CASSTQGGSWNTEAFF. For the CDR3, the DNA is TGTGCCAGCAGTACTCAGGGGGGGTCTTGGAACACTGAAGCTTTCTTT.

The chain couples TRBV27 to TRBJ1-5; no clear D gene. V lost 0 bases, J lost 4 bases, and 4 bases lay in between. This CDR3 has 13 residues. Germline V gene lookup returns CDR1 MNHEY and CDR2 SMNVEV (reference sequence). Written as DNA, the CDR3 is TGTGCCAGCAGTTTATCACGAAATCAGCCCCAGCATTTT. This translates into CASSLSRNQPQHF.

The V and J genes are TRBV28 and TRBJ2-5; tentatively, D is TRBD1 (6 bases). The ends were cut back, 3 bases at V and 1 base at J, with 9 bases in the middle. The CDR3 runs 14 residues. The germline V gene has CDR1 MDHEN and CDR2 SYDVKM. CDR3 in DNA: TGTGCCAGCAGTTTTGCAGGGGTCCAAGAGACCCAGTACTTC. This sequence encodes CASSFAGVQETQYF.

This clone was found once. The chain joins TRBV6-5 to TRBJ2-7; 8 nucleotides match TRBD2. Germline lookup yields CDR1 MNHEY and CDR2 SVGAGI. The V gene end was trimmed by 7 bases and the J gene end by 0 bases; junction bases not matched to a gene: 8. CDR3 length: 15 amino acids. In DNA form, the CDR3 reads TGTGCCAGCACTCCCGGGAGGGGAGGCTCCTACGAGCAGTACTTC. Its protein product is CASTPGRGGSYEQYF.

The chain recombines TRBV5-4 with TRBJ2-3, with D tentatively TRBD2 (6 bases). In germline, CDR1 is SGHNT, CDR2 YYREEE (reference sequence). Trimming removed 4 bases at V and 1 base at J, with 10 bases between. The CDR3 totals 14 residues. The CDR3 is CASSPTGGTDTQYF. As DNA, the CDR3 is TGTGCCAGCAGCCCGACGGGGGGCACAGATACGCAGTATTTT.

This clone was seen only a few times. The chain uses TRBV6-2 or TRBV6-3 and TRBJ1-5; D is unresolved. Germline loops: CDR1 MNHEY, CDR2 SVGEGT. The CDR3 has 13 amino acids. V was trimmed by 6 bases and J by 4 bases, leaving 10 bases between them. The CDR3 region has the DNA TGTGCCAGCAGCCCTACTACGAATCAGCCCCAGCATTTT. It codes for CASSPTTNQPQHF.

This CDR3 reads CASSGQTYEQYF. For the CDR3, the DNA is TGTGCCAGCAGCGGACAGACCTACGAGCAGTACTTC. The chain employs TRBV7-2 and TRBJ2-7; D possibly corresponds to TRBD1 (6 bases). The CDR3 sequence is 12 residues long. Trimming removed 5 bases at V and 2 bases at J, with 7 bases between. Germline V gene data show CDR1 as SGHTA and CDR2 as FQGNSA.

The V gene is TRBV5-1, the J gene TRBJ1-4, with D possibly TRBD1 on 5 matching bases. Germline V gene sequence: CDR1 SGHRS, CDR2 YFSETQ. V lost 4 bases to trimming and J lost 4 bases, with 8 bases between them. This CDR3 region has 13 residues. The CDR3 DNA sequence: TGCGCCAGCAGCCCACAGGTTAATGAAAAACTGTTTTTT. Its protein product is CASSPQVNEKLFF.

This chain uses TRBV5-6 with TRBJ2-3; the match to TRBD1 covers 9 bases. Losses at the gene ends were 2 bases for V and 14 bases for J; bases not matched to a gene: 6. Germline V gene data show CDR1 as SGHDT and CDR2 as YYEEEE. The CDR3 is 12 amino acids. CDR3 residues: CASSLGGTGRYF. DNA of the CDR3: TGTGCCAGCAGCTTAGGGGGGACAGGGCGGTATTTT.

The genes are TRBV18 and TRBJ2-5, with no clear D. The CDR3 extends over 15 amino acids. V was pared by 2 bases and J by 0 bases, with 10 bases between. Germline V CDR1 and CDR2: KGHSH, LQKENI. The CDR3 protein is CASSPSLGYQETQYF. The CDR3 DNA reads as TGTGCCAGCTCACCATCCCTTGGGTACCAAGAGACCCAGTACTTC.

The V gene is TRBV6-2 or TRBV6-3, the J gene TRBJ2-2; D is unresolved. Looked up from germline, CDR1 is MNHEY and CDR2 is SVGEGT. Trimming cost V 4 bases and J 7 bases, with 10 bases left between them. There are 13 residues in the CDR3. The CDR3 here is CASSSTYLGELFF. The DNA for the CDR3 is TGTGCCAGCAGTTCCACCTACCTCGGGGAGCTGTTTTTT.

This clone was seen a handful of times. The chain has TRBV7-2 and TRBJ1-3; unclear D gene. V gave up 2 bases and J gave up 4 bases, with 12 bases separating them. The germline V gene encodes CDR1 SGHTA and CDR2 FQGNSA. The CDR3 extends over 15 amino acids. The chain's CDR3 is CASSLYWGGGNTIYF. CDR3 nucleotides: TGTGCCAGCAGCTTATACTGGGGTGGGGGAAACACCATATATTTT.

This clone showed up just once. The V and J genes are TRBV5-1 and TRBJ1-1; no clear D gene. The V gene's germline CDR1 is SGHRS and CDR2 YFSETQ. This CDR3 comprises 12 residues. V gave up 0 bases and J gave up 7 bases, with 7 bases separating them. The CDR3: CASSLGDGEAFF. CDR3 DNA: TGCGCCAGCAGCTTGGGAGACGGTGAAGCTTTCTTT.